A single sample is the source of the 24 T cell receptor beta chains below, sequenced in a study of T cell responses to AZD1222 COVID-19 vaccine. The data were produced by immunoSEQ multiplex PCR, yet TCRdb's version contains in-frame clones alone and is incomplete. The sample has some 170,000 clones; approximately 92% are singletons. This material consisted of peripheral blood, taken on day 0 of AZD1222 vaccination. All receptors derive from an adult in good health.

This chain joins TRBV27 and TRBJ2-1, with 7 bases aligning to TRBD2. The CDR3 is 16 amino acids. In germline, CDR1 is MNHEY, CDR2 SMNVEV (reference sequence). V gave up 4 bases and J gave up 7 bases; unmatched junction bases: 13. Written as DNA, the CDR3 is TGTGCCAGCAGTTCCCCCCGACTAGCCCTTGTGAATGAGCAGTTCTTC. Amino acids: CASSSPRLALVNEQFF.

This clone was observed a single time. J is TRBJ2-2 and V is TRBV2, with TRBD2 identical over 10 bases. Germline values: CDR1 SNHLY, CDR2 FYNNEI. The CDR3 extends over 14 amino acids. V was pared by 4 bases and J by 6 bases, with 2 bases of the junction left unmatched. DNA of the CDR3: TGTGCCAGCAGTGTTCTAGCGGGGGCCGGGGAGCTGTTTTTT. As protein: CASSVLAGAGELFF.

The chain is built from TRBV2 and TRBJ2-6; the D is unclear. This CDR3 has 12 amino acids. V lost 11 bases and J lost 2, with 7 bases in between. CDR1 and CDR2 (germline): SNHLY, FYNNEI. Written as DNA, the CDR3 is TGTGCCGTCTCCGCTGGGGCCAACGTCCTGACTTTC. This encodes CAVSAGANVLTF.

The J gene is TRBJ2-7, the V gene TRBV27; 7 nucleotides agree with TRBD2. This CDR3 is built from 15 residues. In germline, CDR1 is MNHEY, CDR2 SMNVEV (reference sequence). The junction had 8 bases not matched to a gene; V was cut back by 5 bases and J by 1 base. This CDR3 reads CASSPLGRASYEQYF. CDR3 in DNA: TGTGCCAGCAGTCCCTTGGGGAGGGCTTCCTACGAGCAGTACTTC.

The chain links TRBV7-9 to TRBJ2-3, with 10 positions matching TRBD2. The germline CDR1 and CDR2 sequences are SEHNR and FQNEAQ (reference sequence). This CDR3 region has 16 residues. With V trimmed by 0 bases and J by 8 bases, 8 bases remained unmatched. CDR3 residues: CASSLAMASGSGTQYF. In nucleotides, the CDR3 is TGTGCCAGCAGCTTAGCGATGGCTAGCGGGAGTGGTACGCAGTATTTT.

The rearrangement links TRBV12-5 to TRBJ2-3; D gene uncertain. The CDR3 is 14 residues long. V was shortened by 3 bases and J by 5 bases, with 12 bases between the two germline ends. Germline loops: CDR1 LGHNT, CDR2 FRNRAP. The CDR3 spells CASGFGTRKDTQYF. In DNA, the CDR3 is TGTGCTAGTGGTTTCGGAACCAGGAAAGATACGCAGTATTTT.

V is TRBV21-1 and J is TRBJ1-1. TRBV21-1 is described as a pseudogene. This CDR3 has 16 amino acids. The chain's CDR3 is CASSKGGKAKRPYAFF. The CDR3 DNA is TGTGCCAGCAGCAAAGGGGGGAAAGCGAAACGTCCGTATGCTTTCTTT.

This clone was seen more than once but under ten times. This rearrangement joins TRBV6-6 to TRBJ2-3; 7 nucleotides line up with TRBD2. The CDR3 runs to 13 residues. V gave up 5 bases and J gave up 1 base; unmatched junction bases: 0. Germline V gene sequence: CDR1 MNHNY, CDR2 SVGAGI (reference sequence). CDR3 in DNA: TGTGCCAGCAGTCGGGGGGGCACAGATACGCAGTATTTT. Translated: CASSRGGTDTQYF.

In this sample, this clone turned up once. In DNA form, the CDR3 reads TGTGCCAGCAGTCACGGACAGGGAACGAACACCGGGGAGCTGTTTTTT. This encodes CASSHGQGTNTGELFF. The chain is built from TRBV7-8 and TRBJ2-2; 8 bases fit TRBD1. The V gene end was trimmed by 6 bases and the J gene end by 0 bases; junction bases not matched to a gene: 6. Germline V lookup: CDR1 SGHVS, CDR2 FQNEAQ. The CDR3 runs 16 residues.

The J gene is TRBJ2-7, the V gene TRBV7-8, with 8 bases matching TRBD1. V lost 1 base, J lost 6 bases, and 8 bases stayed unmatched. This CDR3 region has 15 residues. The V gene's germline CDR1 is SGHVS and CDR2 FQNEAQ. CDR3 in amino acids: CASSLGTGGTLEQYF. The CDR3 coding sequence is TGTGCCAGCAGCTTAGGAACAGGGGGTACCCTCGAGCAGTACTTC.

This clone was seen only once. The rearrangement links TRBV10-1 to TRBJ1-1; D not resolved. The V gene's germline CDR1 is WNHNN and CDR2 SYGVQD (reference sequence). V lost 0 bases to trimming and J lost 1 base, with 9 bases between them. The CDR3 is 15 amino acids. The CDR3 protein is CASSESYGENTEAFF. The CDR3, as DNA: TGCGCCAGCAGTGAGTCGTATGGGGAGAACACTGAAGCTTTCTTT.

V gene TRBV19 combines with J gene TRBJ1-5; a weak D match, TRBD1 (6 bases). V lost 7 bases, J lost 7 bases, and 20 bases lay in between. CDR1 and CDR2 from the germline V gene are LNHDA and SQIVND (reference sequence). This CDR3 spans 15 amino acids. CDR3 in amino acids: CASTLRGTYQQPQHF. The CDR3 DNA follows: TGTGCCAGTACCTTAAGGGGGACTTATCAACAGCCCCAGCATTTT.

This chain uses TRBV6-5 with TRBJ1-1; maybe TRBD1 (5 bases). CDR3 length equals 11 residues. Looked up from germline, CDR1 is MNHEY and CDR2 is SVGAGI. V was trimmed by 6 bases and J by 5 bases, leaving 7 bases between them. CDR3 sequence: CASRWGTEAFF. CDR3 bases: TGTGCCAGCAGGTGGGGGACTGAAGCTTTCTTT.

The rearrangement uses TRBV5-1 and TRBJ2-5, with D hard to call. Trimming left V 4 bases short and J 2 bases short, with 15 bases between. The germline V gene has CDR1 SGHRS and CDR2 YFSETQ. CDR3 size: 15 residues. CDR3 region: CASSQRPSVQETQYF. The CDR3 DNA sequence: TGCGCCAGCAGCCAGAGGCCCTCGGTACAAGAGACCCAGTACTTC. The complete variable domain, with remaining parts taken from reference TRBV5-1 and TRBJ2-5, reads KAGVTQTPRYLIKTRGQQVTLSCSPISGHRSVSWYQQTPGQGLQFLFEYFSETQRNKGNFPGRFSGRQFSNSRSEMNVSTLELGDSALYLCASSQRPSVQETQYFGPGTRLLVL.

The chain has TRBV10-1 and TRBJ2-2; 16 positions agree with TRBD2. Germline assignment: CDR1 WNHNN and CDR2 SYGVQD (reference sequence). This CDR3 contains 18 residues. With 6 bases clipped from V and 0 bases from J, the junction kept 4 bases outside the gene matches. CDR3 in DNA: TGCGCCAGCAGAGCGGGACTAGCGGGAGGGACGAACACCGGGGAGCTGTTTTTT. The encoded protein is CASRAGLAGGTNTGELFF.

The J gene is TRBJ1-2, the V gene TRBV11-2; D is undetermined. V was shortened by 1 base and J by 2 bases, with 5 bases between the two germline ends. Germline V gene lookup returns CDR1 SGHAT and CDR2 FQNNGV. This CDR3 spans 13 amino acids. The CDR3 sequence: CASSLAGNYGYTF. CDR3 sequence (DNA): TGTGCCAGCAGCTTAGCCGGCAACTATGGCTACACCTTC.

This rearrangement joins TRBV5-6 to TRBJ2-3, with TRBD2 matching over 14 bases. V lost 4 bases, J lost 8 bases, and 9 bases stayed unmatched. This CDR3 spans 16 amino acids. CDR1 is SGHDT, CDR2 YYEEEE, per germline. The CDR3 loop is CASSPGLAGVWGTQYF. In nucleotides, the CDR3 is TGTGCCAGCAGCCCGGGACTAGCGGGAGTATGGGGTACGCAGTATTTT. Drawing the rest from reference TRBV5-6 and TRBJ2-3, the complete variable domain is DAGVTQSPTHLIKTRGQQVTLRCSPKSGHDTVSWYQQALGQGPQFIFQYYEEEERQRGNFPDRFSGHQFPNYSSELNVNALLLGDSALYLCASSPGLAGVWGTQYFGPGTRLTVL.

V and J are TRBV9 and TRBJ1-1; D remains ambiguous. Trimming removed 2 bases at V and 0 bases at J, with 8 bases between. This CDR3 has 14 residues. Germline CDR1 reads SGDLS; CDR2 reads YYNGEE. The CDR3 bases are TGTGCCAGCAGCGTTCAGGCATTGAACACTGAAGCTTTCTTT. Translated: CASSVQALNTEAFF. The full variable domain, in which reference TRBV9 and TRBJ1-1 provide the parts outside the CDR3, is DSGVTQTPKHLITATGQRVTLRCSPRSGDLSVYWYQQSLDQGLQFLIQYYNGEERAKGNILERFSAQQFPDLHSELNLSSLELGDSALYFCASSVQALNTEAFFGQGTRLTVV.

J is TRBJ2-7 and V is TRBV5-5; D unresolved. Germline loops: CDR1 SGHKS, CDR2 YYEKEE (reference sequence). V was pared by 4 bases and J by 5 bases, with 16 bases between. This CDR3 has 14 residues. The chain's CDR3 is CASSMASIYHEQYF. The CDR3 nucleotides are TGTGCCAGCAGCATGGCGAGTATCTACCACGAGCAGTACTTC.

The chain couples TRBV19 to TRBJ2-1, with 7 bases identical to TRBD2. Germline CDR1 reads LNHDA; CDR2 reads SQIVND (reference sequence). The CDR3 covers 15 residues. Trimming took 3 bases from V and 4 from J; bases not matched to a gene: 6. The CDR3 sequence: CASSMSSGLYNEQFF. CDR3 nucleotide sequence: TGTGCCAGTAGTATGTCTAGCGGACTATACAATGAGCAGTTCTTC.

The chain carries TRBV20-1 and TRBJ2-5, with no clear D. The germline V gene encodes CDR1 DFQATT and CDR2 SNEGSKA (reference sequence). CDR3 length: 12 residues. V was trimmed by 3 bases and J by 0 bases, leaving 5 bases between them. CDR3 bases: TGCAGTGCTAGTCCCCACCAAGAGACCCAGTACTTC. Translating gives CSASPHQETQYF.

The V gene is TRBV27, the J gene TRBJ1-1, with D unclear. The CDR3 has 12 residues. V was clipped by 5 bases and J by 7 bases, with 11 bases between them. Germline-derived CDR1 and CDR2 are MNHEY and SMNVEV (reference sequence). CDR3 sequence (DNA): TGTGCCAGCAGTAAGGGAGGGTTTGAAGCTTTCTTT. It specifies CASSKGGFEAFF.

V and J are TRBV7-6 and TRBJ1-1; tentative D call: TRBD1 (6 bases). The CDR3 consists of 15 residues. Trimming took 5 bases from V and 2 from J, leaving 15 bases between them. The germline V gene has CDR1 SGHVS and CDR2 FNYEAQ. The CDR3 loop is CASSSPDRKNTEAFF. CDR3 nucleotide sequence: TGTGCCAGCAGCAGCCCCGACAGGAAAAACACTGAAGCTTTCTTT.

V gene TRBV10-3 combines with J gene TRBJ1-4, with D tentatively TRBD1 (6 bases). The V end lost 0 bases, the J end lost 4 bases, and 9 bases lay between the germline ends. This CDR3 contains 15 residues. CDR1 ENHRY and CDR2 SYGVKD come from the germline V gene. The CDR3 sequence: CAISESGGLNEKLFF. The DNA of the CDR3 is TGTGCCATCAGTGAGTCTGGGGGGCTTAATGAAAAACTGTTTTTT.